This passage covers 4 T cell receptor beta chains from one sample sequenced in a study of blood T cells in healthy people across ages. The use of a sample-barcoded 5' primer and a J-beta primer mix characterized a second PCR of 7 to 11 cycles. MiXCR was run by TCRdb on the 5' RACE reads, yielding one entry per CDR3 protein. The table records approximately 960,000 distinct CDR3 sequences, 25% to 30% of them present only once. These data were also filed under a second study, of T cells of mothers and their children.

Sequenced material: blood. These receptors were obtained from a woman in her thirties or forties in good health.

This clonotype was detected once. This chain joins TRBV28 and TRBJ1-5; TRBD1 is a possible D gene (6 bases). Trimming took 5 bases from V and 3 from J, leaving 11 bases between them. The germline V gene has CDR1 MDHEN and CDR2 SYDVKM. This CDR3 spans 14 amino acids. CDR3 nucleotide sequence: TGTGCCAGCAGTACGGACAGTAACAATCAGCCCCAGCATTTT. Translating it yields CASSTDSNNQPQHF.

In its sample, this clonotype was seen a few times. The gene calls are TRBV30 and TRBJ2-1; a possible D gene is TRBD1 (6 bases). Germline V gene sequence: CDR1 GTSNPN, CDR2 SVGIG (reference sequence). CDR3 size: 13 residues. V lost 3 bases, J lost 4 bases, and 10 bases lay in between. The CDR3 DNA follows: TGTGCCTGGAGAGGGACACTTTACAATGAGCAGTTCTTC. Encoded protein: CAWRGTLYNEQFF.

Only a few counts were recorded for this clonotype. The chain carries TRBV27 and TRBJ2-1; TRBD2 matches at 8 bases. J was trimmed by 2 bases and V by 0 bases; bases with no gene match: 12. The V gene's germline CDR1 is MNHEY and CDR2 SMNVEV (reference sequence). This CDR3 has 19 residues. The DNA of the CDR3 is TGTGCCAGCAGTTTATCCTCCGGGGGGGCTCATATCACCTACAATGAGCAGTTCTTC. Protein product: CASSLSSGGAHITYNEQFF.

Details on this clonotype: A much larger clone sits a single nucleotide away, making a read error possible. CDR3 sequence reads: CASSRDRGNGFTF. CDR3 sequence (DNA): TGTGCCAGCAGCCGAGACAGGGGCAACGGCTTCACCTTC. The chain joins TRBV5-6 to TRBJ1-2, with 8 bases that match TRBD1. Germline CDR1 and CDR2: SGHDT and YYEEEE. CDR3 length: 13 residues.